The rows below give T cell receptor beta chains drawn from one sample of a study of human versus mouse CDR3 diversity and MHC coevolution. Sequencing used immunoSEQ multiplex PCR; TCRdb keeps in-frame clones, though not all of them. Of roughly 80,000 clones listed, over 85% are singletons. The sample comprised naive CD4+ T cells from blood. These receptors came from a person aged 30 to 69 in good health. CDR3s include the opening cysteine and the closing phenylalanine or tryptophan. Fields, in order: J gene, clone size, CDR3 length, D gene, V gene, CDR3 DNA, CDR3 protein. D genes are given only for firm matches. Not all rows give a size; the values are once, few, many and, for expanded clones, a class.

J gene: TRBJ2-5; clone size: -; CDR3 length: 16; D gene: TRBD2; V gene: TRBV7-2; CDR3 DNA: TGTGCCAGCAGCTTCCAGGGACTAGCGGGGGAAGAGACCCAGTACTTC; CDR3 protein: CASSFQGLAGEETQYF
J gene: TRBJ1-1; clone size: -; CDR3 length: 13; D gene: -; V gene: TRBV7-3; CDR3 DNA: TGTGCCAGCAGCTCCACAGTGAACACTGAAGCTTTCTTT; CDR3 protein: CASSSTVNTEAFF
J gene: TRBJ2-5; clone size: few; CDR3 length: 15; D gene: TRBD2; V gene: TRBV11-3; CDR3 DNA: TGTGCCAGCAGCGTCAGGGACGGGAGGGGAGAGACCCAGTACTTC; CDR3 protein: CASSVRDGRGETQYF
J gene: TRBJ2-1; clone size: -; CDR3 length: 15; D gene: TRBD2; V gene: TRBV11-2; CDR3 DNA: TGTGCCAGCGTCCCCCTAGCGGGGGGGTACAATGAGCAGTTCTTC; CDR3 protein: CASVPLAGGYNEQFF
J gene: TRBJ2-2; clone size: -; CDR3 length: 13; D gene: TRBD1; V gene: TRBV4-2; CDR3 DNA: TGTGCCAGCAGCCCACAGGGGTCCGGGGAGCTGTTTTTT; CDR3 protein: CASSPQGSGELFF
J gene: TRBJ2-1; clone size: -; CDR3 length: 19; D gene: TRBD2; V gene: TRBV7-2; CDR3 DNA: TGTGCCAGCAGCTTCAGGAGGCTAGCGGGAGGCGGGGGCCACAATGAGCAGTTCTTC; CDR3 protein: CASSFRRLAGGGGHNEQFF
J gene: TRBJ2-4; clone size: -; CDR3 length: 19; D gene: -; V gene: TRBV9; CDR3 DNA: TGTGCCAGCAGCGTTGGGACTGGGCAAAGGGTATTAGCCAAAAACATTCAGTACTTC; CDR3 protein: CASSVGTGQRVLAKNIQYF
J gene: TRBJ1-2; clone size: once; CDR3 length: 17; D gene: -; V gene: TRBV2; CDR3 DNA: TGTGCCAGCAGTACCCCTGGAGACAGAAGATCTATCTATGGCTACACCTTC; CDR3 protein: CASSTPGDRRSIYGYTF
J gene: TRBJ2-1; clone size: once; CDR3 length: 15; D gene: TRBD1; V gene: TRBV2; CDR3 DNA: TGTGCCAGCAACTTAGGCGGACAGGGGTCGTATGAGCAGTTCTTC; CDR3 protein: CASNLGGQGSYEQFF
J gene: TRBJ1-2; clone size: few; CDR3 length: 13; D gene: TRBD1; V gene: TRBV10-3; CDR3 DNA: TGTGCCATCAGTGATTCGACAGGGAATGGCTACACCTTC; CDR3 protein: CAISDSTGNGYTF
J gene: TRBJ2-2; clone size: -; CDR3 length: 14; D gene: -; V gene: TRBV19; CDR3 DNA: TGTGCCAGTAGCTCCAGGGATGGGACCGGGGAGCTGTTTTTT; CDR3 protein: CASSSRDGTGELFF
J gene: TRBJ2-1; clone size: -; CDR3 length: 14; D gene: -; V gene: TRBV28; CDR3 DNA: TGTGCCAGCACCCCCGGGAGTCTTCACAATGAGCAGTTCTTC; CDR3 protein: CASTPGSLHNEQFF
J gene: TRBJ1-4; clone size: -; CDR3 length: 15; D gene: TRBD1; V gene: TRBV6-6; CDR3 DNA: TGTGCCAGCAGTTACGCGGGACAGGGTGAGGAAAAACTGTTTTTT; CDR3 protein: CASSYAGQGEEKLFF
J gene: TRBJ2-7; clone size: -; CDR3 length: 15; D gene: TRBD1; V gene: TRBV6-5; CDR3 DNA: TGTGCCAGCAGTTACCATGCAGGGGGCAAATACGAGCAGTACTTC; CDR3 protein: CASSYHAGGKYEQYF
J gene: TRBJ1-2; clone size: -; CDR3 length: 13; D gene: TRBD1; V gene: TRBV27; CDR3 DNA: TGTGCCACCGGGACAGGGGGCTACTATGGCTACACCTTC; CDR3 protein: CATGTGGYYGYTF
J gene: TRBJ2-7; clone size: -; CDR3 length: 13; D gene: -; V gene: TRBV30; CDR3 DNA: TGTGCCTGTGCGGCGGGGGCGCGAAACGAGCAGTACTTC; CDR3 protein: CACAAGARNEQYF
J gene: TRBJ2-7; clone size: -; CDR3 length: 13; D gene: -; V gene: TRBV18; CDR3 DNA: TGTGCCAGCTCACCAGGACAGCTCTACGAGCAGTACTTC; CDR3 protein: CASSPGQLYEQYF
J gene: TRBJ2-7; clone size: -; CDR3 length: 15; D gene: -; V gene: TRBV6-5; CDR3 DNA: TGTGCCAGCAGTTACCAAAGCGGACAGCTCTACGAGCAGTACTTC; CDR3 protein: CASSYQSGQLYEQYF
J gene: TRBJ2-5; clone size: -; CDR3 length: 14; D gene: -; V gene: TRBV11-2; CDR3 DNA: TGTGCCAGCAGCCCACTGACAAGAAAAGAGACCCAGTACTTC; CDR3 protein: CASSPLTRKETQYF
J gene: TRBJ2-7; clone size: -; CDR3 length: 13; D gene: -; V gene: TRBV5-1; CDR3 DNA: TGCGCCAGCCATCAGGGTTGGGGCTCCGAGCAGTACTTC; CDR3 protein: CASHQGWGSEQYF
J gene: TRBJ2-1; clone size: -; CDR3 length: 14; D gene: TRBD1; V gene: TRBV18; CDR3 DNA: TGTGCCAGCTCGCGAGACAGGGGGCCGAATGAGCAGTTCTTC; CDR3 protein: CASSRDRGPNEQFF
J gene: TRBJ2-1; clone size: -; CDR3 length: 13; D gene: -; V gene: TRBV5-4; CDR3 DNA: TGTGCCAGCAGCTTGAGGGGGTCAAATGAGCAGTTCTTC; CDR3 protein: CASSLRGSNEQFF
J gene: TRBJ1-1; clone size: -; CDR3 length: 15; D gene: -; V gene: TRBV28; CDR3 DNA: TGTGCCAGCAGTCCCCCGGGGACGGCGGGAACTGAAGCTTTCTTT; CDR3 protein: CASSPPGTAGTEAFF
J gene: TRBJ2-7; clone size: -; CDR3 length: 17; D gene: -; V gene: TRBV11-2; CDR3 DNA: TGTGCCAGCAGCTTAAAGGCCCTGGCGGGGGCCTCCTACGAGCAGTACTTC; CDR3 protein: CASSLKALAGASYEQYF
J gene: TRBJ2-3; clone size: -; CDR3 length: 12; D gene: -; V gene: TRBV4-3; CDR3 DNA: TGCGCCAGCAGCCAACAGGGTGGGGCACAGTATTTT; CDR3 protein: CASSQQGGAQYF
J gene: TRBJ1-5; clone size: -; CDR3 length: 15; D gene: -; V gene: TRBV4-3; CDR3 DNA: TGCGCCAGCAGCCAAGAAGGGGGTAGCAATCAGCCCCAGCATTTT; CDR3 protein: CASSQEGGSNQPQHF
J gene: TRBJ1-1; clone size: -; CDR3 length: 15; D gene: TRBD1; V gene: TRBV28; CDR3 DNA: TGTGCCAGCAGTAGAGGGGACAGATTGAACACTGAAGCTTTCTTT; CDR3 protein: CASSRGDRLNTEAFF
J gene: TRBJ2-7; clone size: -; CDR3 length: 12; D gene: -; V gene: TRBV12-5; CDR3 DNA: TGTGCTAGTGGTTTTTTTCCAGGGGAGCAGTACTTC; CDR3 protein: CASGFFPGEQYF
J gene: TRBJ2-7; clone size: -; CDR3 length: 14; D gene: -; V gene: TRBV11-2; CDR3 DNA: TGTGCCAGCAGCTTAGGGCAGGTCCAGTACGAGCAGTACTTC; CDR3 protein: CASSLGQVQYEQYF
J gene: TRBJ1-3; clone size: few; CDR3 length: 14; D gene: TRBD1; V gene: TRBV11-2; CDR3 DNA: TGTGCCAGCAGCCTTGGGACAGAAGGAAACACCATATATTTT; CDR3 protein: CASSLGTEGNTIYF
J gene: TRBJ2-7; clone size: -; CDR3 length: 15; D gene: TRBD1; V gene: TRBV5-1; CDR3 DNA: TGCGCCAGCAGCCAGGGGACAGCGAGGGGCTACGAGCAGTACTTC; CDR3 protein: CASSQGTARGYEQYF
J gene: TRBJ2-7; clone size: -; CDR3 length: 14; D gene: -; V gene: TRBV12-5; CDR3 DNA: TGTGCTAGTGGTTTGAGCGACAGGCTCCATCTCATAGGCTTC; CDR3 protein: CASGLSDRLHLIGF
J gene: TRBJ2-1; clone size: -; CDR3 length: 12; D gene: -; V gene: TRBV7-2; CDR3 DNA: TGTGCCAGCACCTGGCGGGCGGATGAGCAGTTCTTC; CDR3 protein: CASTWRADEQFF
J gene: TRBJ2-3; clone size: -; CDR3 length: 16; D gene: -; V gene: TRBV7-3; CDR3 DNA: TGTGCCAGCAGCTTCCGGGACGGCGGAGGGGCAGATACGCAGTATTTT; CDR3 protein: CASSFRDGGGADTQYF
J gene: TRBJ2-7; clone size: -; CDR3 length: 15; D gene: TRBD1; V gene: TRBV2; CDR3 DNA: TGTGCCAGCAGGGGCGGTAGACAGGGGGCCTACGAGCAGTACTTC; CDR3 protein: CASRGGRQGAYEQYF
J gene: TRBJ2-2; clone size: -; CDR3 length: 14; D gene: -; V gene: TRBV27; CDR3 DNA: TGTGCCAGCAGTTTACGAGGGGGCACCGGGGAGCTGTTTTTT; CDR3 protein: CASSLRGGTGELFF
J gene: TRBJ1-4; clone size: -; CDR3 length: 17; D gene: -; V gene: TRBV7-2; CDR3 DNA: TGTGCCAGCAGCTTAGACGTCTGGTCGGGATGGGAGGAAAAACTGTTTTTT; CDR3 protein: CASSLDVWSGWEEKLFF
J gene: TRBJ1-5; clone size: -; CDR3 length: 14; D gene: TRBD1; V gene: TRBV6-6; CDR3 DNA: TGTGCCAGCAGTTTCGACAGGGGGCTTCAGCCCCAGCATTTT; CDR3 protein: CASSFDRGLQPQHF
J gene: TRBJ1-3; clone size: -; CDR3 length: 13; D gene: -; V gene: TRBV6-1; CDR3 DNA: TGTGCCAGATACCAGGGATCTGGAAACACCATATATTTT; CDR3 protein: CARYQGSGNTIYF
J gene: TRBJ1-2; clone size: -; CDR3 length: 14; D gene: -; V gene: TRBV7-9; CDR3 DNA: TGTGCCAGCAGCTTAGAGACAGGAAACTATGGCTACACCTTC; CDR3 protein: CASSLETGNYGYTF
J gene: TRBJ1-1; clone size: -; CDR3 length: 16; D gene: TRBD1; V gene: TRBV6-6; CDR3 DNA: TGTGCCAGCAGCTTTGACAGGGGGCTCGGTCAACCTGAAGCTTTCTTT; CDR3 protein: CASSFDRGLGQPEAFF
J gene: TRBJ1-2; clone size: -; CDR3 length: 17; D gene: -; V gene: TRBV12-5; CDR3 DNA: TGTGCTAGTGGTTGGGTCGCTGGGGACACGGTAAACTATGGCTACACCTTC; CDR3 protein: CASGWVAGDTVNYGYTF
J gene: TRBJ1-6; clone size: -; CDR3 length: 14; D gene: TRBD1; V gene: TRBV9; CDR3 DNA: TGTGCCAGCAGCGTAAGCCAGGGGGATTCACCCCTCCACTTT; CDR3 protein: CASSVSQGDSPLHF
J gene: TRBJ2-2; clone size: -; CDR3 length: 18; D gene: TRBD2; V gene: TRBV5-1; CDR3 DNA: TGCGCCAGCAGGTGGACTAGCGGGAGGGCAAAGGGAACCGGGGAGCTGTTTTTT; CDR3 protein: CASRWTSGRAKGTGELFF
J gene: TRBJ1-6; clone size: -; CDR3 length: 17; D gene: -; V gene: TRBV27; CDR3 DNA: TGTGCCAGCAGTTTAGGGCAGCTGAGCTCCTATAATTCACCCCTCCACTTT; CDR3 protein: CASSLGQLSSYNSPLHF
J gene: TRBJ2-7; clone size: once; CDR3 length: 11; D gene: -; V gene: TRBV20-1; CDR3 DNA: TGCAGTGCTAGGCGGATCTACGAGCAGTACTTC; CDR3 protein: CSARRIYEQYF
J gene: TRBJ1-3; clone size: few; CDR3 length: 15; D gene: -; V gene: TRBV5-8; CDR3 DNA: TGTGCCAGCAGCTTCCCCGGGACTACTGGAAACACCATATATTTT; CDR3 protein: CASSFPGTTGNTIYF
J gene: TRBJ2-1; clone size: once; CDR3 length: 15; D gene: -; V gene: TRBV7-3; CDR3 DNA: TGTGCCAGCAGCTTGGGCCAGGCCCCCTACAATGAGCAGTTCTTC; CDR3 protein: CASSLGQAPYNEQFF
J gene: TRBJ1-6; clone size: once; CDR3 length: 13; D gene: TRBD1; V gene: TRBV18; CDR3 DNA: TGTGCCAGCACAGGGGGAGCAGGTTCACCCCTCCACTTT; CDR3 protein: CASTGGAGSPLHF